This T cell receptor beta chain was sequenced in a study of early stage breast cancer tumors. Study results and caveats: Most shared enriched TCRB sequences were commonly generated ones. Tumors had around 2.5-fold higher T cell density than normal breast.

Here immunoSEQ multiplex PCR was the method, and the copy in TCRdb shows in-frame clones only, minus some. The profile shows 9,700 or so clones, 60% to 85% of them singletons. This clone came up once. Its specificity is unknown. This CDR3 contains 14 residues. Germline CDR1 is GTSNPN and CDR2 is SVGIG (reference sequence). J lost 3 bases, V lost 3 bases, and 5 bases had no gene match. What was sequenced was normal breast tissue next to the tumor. This TCR came from a person aged 35-49 years with breast cancer. The chain joins TRBV30 to TRBJ1-1; 9 nucleotides align to TRBD1. The CDR3 coding sequence is TGTGCCTGGAGGTTTTGGACAGGGGACACTGAAGCTTTCTTT. It encodes CAWRFWTGDTEAFF.